A selection of T cell receptor beta chains follows, all from one sample in a study of cytomegalovirus exposure and HLA in healthy donors. Assay: immunoSEQ multiplex PCR; the TCRdb copy retains only in-frame clones and omits some. The repertoire holds 30,000 to 35,000 clones, with less than 85% as singletons. Sequencing was done on a sample of PBMCs. The receptor set was obtained from a male donor in good health and CMV-seronegative. Both conserved end residues are part of each CDR3. The D gene is left open where the match is weak. Some rows have no size entry. The others give once, few or many, or a class for an expanded clone.

CDR3nt: TGTGCCAGCAGCCGTCCCGGGACAGGGGAAGCTTTCTTT; CDR3aa: CASSRPGTGEAFF; abundance: .; j_gene: TRBJ1-1; d_gene: TRBD1; v_gene: TRBV28; len: 13
CDR3nt: TGTGCCATCCCCGGGACAGGTACCTCAGATACGCAGTATTTT; CDR3aa: CAIPGTGTSDTQYF; abundance: .; j_gene: TRBJ2-3; d_gene: TRBD1; v_gene: TRBV2; len: 14
CDR3nt: TGCGCCAGCAGCTTGGGGGCAGGGCGGAATTCACCCCTCCACTTT; CDR3aa: CASSLGAGRNSPLHF; abundance: .; j_gene: TRBJ1-6; d_gene: .; v_gene: TRBV5-1; len: 15
CDR3nt: TGTGCCAGCAGCGTAGCTACGGGGGGGGCCAACGTCCTGACTTTC; CDR3aa: CASSVATGGANVLTF; abundance: .; j_gene: TRBJ2-6; d_gene: .; v_gene: TRBV9; len: 15
CDR3nt: TGCGCCAGCAGTGAGAGGGGAGATACGCAGTATTTT; CDR3aa: CASSERGDTQYF; abundance: .; j_gene: TRBJ2-3; d_gene: .; v_gene: TRBV10-2; len: 12
CDR3nt: TGTGCCAGCACAGGGACAGAGAACACCGGGGAGCTGTTTTTT; CDR3aa: CASTGTENTGELFF; abundance: .; j_gene: TRBJ2-2; d_gene: TRBD1; v_gene: TRBV28; len: 14
CDR3nt: TGCGCCAGCAGCTTGGAAGGGGAGGGAACAGAGACCCAGTACTTC; CDR3aa: CASSLEGEGTETQYF; abundance: .; j_gene: TRBJ2-5; d_gene: TRBD2; v_gene: TRBV5-1; len: 15
CDR3nt: TGCGCCAGCAGCCTACGGACAGGTAATGAAGCTTTCTTT; CDR3aa: CASSLRTGNEAFF; abundance: .; j_gene: TRBJ1-1; d_gene: TRBD1; v_gene: TRBV5-1; len: 13
CDR3nt: TGTGCCACCAGCACCCCGAGGGAGTTGAACACTGAAGCTTTCTTT; CDR3aa: CATSTPRELNTEAFF; abundance: .; j_gene: TRBJ1-1; d_gene: .; v_gene: TRBV15; len: 15
CDR3nt: TGTGCCAGCACCGGGACAGGGGGTTTGTGGGGTGGCTACACCTTC; CDR3aa: CASTGTGGLWGGYTF; abundance: .; j_gene: TRBJ1-2; d_gene: TRBD1; v_gene: TRBV9; len: 15
CDR3nt: TGTGCCAGCAGCTTGGTGGGACTAGCGGTATATGAGCAGTTCTTC; CDR3aa: CASSLVGLAVYEQFF; abundance: .; j_gene: TRBJ2-1; d_gene: TRBD2; v_gene: TRBV5-6; len: 15
CDR3nt: TGCAGCGCCTTCGGCGGGGGGCGCACTGAAGCTTTCTTT; CDR3aa: CSAFGGGRTEAFF; abundance: once; j_gene: TRBJ1-1; d_gene: .; v_gene: TRBV29-1; len: 13